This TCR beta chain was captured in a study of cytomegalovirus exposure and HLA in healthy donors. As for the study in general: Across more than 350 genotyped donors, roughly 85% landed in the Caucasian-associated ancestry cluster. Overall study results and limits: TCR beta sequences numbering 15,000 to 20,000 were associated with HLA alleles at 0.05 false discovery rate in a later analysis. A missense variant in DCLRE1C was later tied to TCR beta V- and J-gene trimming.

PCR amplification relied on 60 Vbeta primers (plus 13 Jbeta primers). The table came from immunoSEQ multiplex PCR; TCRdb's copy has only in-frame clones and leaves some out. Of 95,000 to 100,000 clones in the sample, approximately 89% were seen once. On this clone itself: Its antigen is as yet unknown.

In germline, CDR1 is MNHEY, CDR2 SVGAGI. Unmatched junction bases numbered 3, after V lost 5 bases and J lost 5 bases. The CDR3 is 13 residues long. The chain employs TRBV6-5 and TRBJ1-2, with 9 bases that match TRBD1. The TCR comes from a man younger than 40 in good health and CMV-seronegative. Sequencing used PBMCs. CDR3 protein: CASSPTGGYGYTF. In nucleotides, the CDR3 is TGTGCCAGCAGTCCGACAGGGGGGTATGGCTACACCTTC.